This T cell receptor beta chain derives from a study of low-dose radiotherapy and immunotherapy resistance in tumors. Across the whole study: With fractions of 0.5 Gy given every 2 weeks, Cohort 1 accumulated a total of 6.5 Gy.

This clonotype was seen repeatedly, ten times or more. The DNA is omitted, as the CDR3 cannot be located on it reliably, and the CDR3 follows TCRdb's listing. Time point defined: before trial treatment. TRAV and TRBV primers primed cDNA for both TCRalpha and TCRbeta. TCRs underwent approximately 20 PCR cycles of amplification with a constant-region primer and V-primer adapter. Using its own MiXCR run on the reads, TCRdb lists one record per CDR3 protein. This sample yields over 55,000 distinct CDR3 sequences, of which around 30% are seen a single time; 8.5% to 14% belongs to the top ten. The CDR3 is 18 residues long, counting both termini.

The TCR sequence derives from a female donor with ovarian cancer. The chain links TRBV12-2 to TRBJ2-2; the table's D gene call, TRBD2, was not cross checked with the DNA. TRBV12-2 is shown as a pseudogene. This sample comprised PBMCs, obtained before treatment. CDR3 loop: CASRLAGGEARTPGSCFF.